The 20 T cell receptor beta chains in this list originate from one sample, sequenced in a study of blood T cell repertoires in COVID-19 (dated by TCRdb to 2019 to 2021). Libraries were made using the immunoSEQ multiplex PCR assay. TCRdb retrieved this table from immuneACCESS and kept in-frame rearrangements only. Not all clones are present; in checked studies, unresolved V genes account for under half, and no reason is known for the remainder. The sample records about 78,000 clones, 80% to 95% of which are singletons. The ten biggest clones cover roughly 0.72% of the sample. Sequenced: peripheral blood. These receptors came from a woman older than 75 with acute or convalescent COVID-19.

V is TRBV5-1 and J is TRBJ2-2; TRBD2 aligns across 10 bases. The CDR3 length is 17 residues. Germline assignment: CDR1 SGHRS and CDR2 YFSETQ. With 0 bases clipped from V and 4 bases from J, the junction kept 6 bases outside the gene matches. Here the CDR3 DNA reads TGCGCCAGCAGCTTGGCCCTAGCGGGAGCGGTCACCGGGGAGCTGTTTTTT. Translated: CASSLALAGAVTGELFF.

J is TRBJ1-5 and V is TRBV2; D remains ambiguous. Germline-derived CDR1 and CDR2 are SNHLY and FYNNEI. The CDR3 has 14 residues. V was pared by 4 bases and J by 9 bases, with 16 bases between. CDR3 bases: TGTGCCAGCAGTGGTCCGGCGGAGCCCTGGCCCCAGCATTTT. Protein product: CASSGPAEPWPQHF.

The chain uses TRBV4-1 and TRBJ2-1; 9 nucleotides agree with TRBD1. This CDR3 has 15 residues. V lost 3 bases, J lost 4 bases, and 4 bases stayed unmatched. Germline loops: CDR1 MGHRA, CDR2 YSYEKL. CDR3 in DNA: TGCGCCAGCAGCCAGGACAGGGGATCATACAATGAGCAGTTCTTC. The encoded protein is CASSQDRGSYNEQFF.

This chain connects TRBV7-2 to TRBJ1-6, with a tentative D call TRBD1 (5 bases). Germline CDR1 is SGHTA and CDR2 is FQGNSA. The CDR3 covers 15 residues. V shed 4 bases and J shed 9 bases, with 16 bases lying between them. The CDR3 bases are TGTGCCAGCAGCTATCCGGGACTGAGGGGTTCACCCCTCCACTTT. This translates into CASSYPGLRGSPLHF.

This sequence joins TRBV5-1 and TRBJ1-2; tentatively, D is TRBD1 (6 bases). Trimming removed 0 bases at V and 7 bases at J, with 13 bases between. Germline CDR1 is SGHRS and CDR2 is YFSETQ. The CDR3 covers 14 residues. The CDR3 DNA reads TGCGCCAGCAGCTTGGACAGGGATCATGGTGGCTACACCTTC. Translation: CASSLDRDHGGYTF.

The rearrangement joins TRBV10-3 to TRBJ2-5, with 16 bases that match TRBD2. V gave up 8 bases and J gave up 5 bases; unmatched junction bases: 5. This CDR3 comprises 15 residues. Germline CDR1 reads ENHRY; CDR2 reads SYGVKD. The CDR3 DNA follows: TGTGCCATCGGGACTAGCGGGGGGGCAGGGGAGACCCAGTACTTC. Protein product: CAIGTSGGAGETQYF.

The rearrangement joins TRBV7-2 to TRBJ1-2, with 7 bases fitting TRBD1. The CDR3 covers 15 residues. V was pared by 3 bases and J by 4 bases, with 8 bases of the junction left unmatched. Germline values: CDR1 SGHTA, CDR2 FQGNSA. The CDR3 loop is CASSLLTTGSYGYTF. The DNA for the CDR3 is TGTGCCAGCAGCTTGCTAACGACAGGGAGCTATGGCTACACCTTC.

The genes are TRBV29-1 and TRBJ2-3; a weak D match, TRBD2 (5 bases). The CDR3 sequence is 15 residues long. Germline V gene sequence: CDR1 SQVTM, CDR2 ANQGSEA. V gave up 4 bases and J gave up 6 bases, with 20 bases separating them. CDR3 amino acids: CSVVLVGAAGDTQYF. CDR3 nucleotides: TGCAGCGTTGTACTAGTGGGAGCGGCTGGTGATACGCAGTATTTT.

This chain links TRBV6-2 or TRBV6-3 with TRBJ1-5; the D gene is possibly TRBD1 (5 bases). The CDR3 covers 15 residues. Germline loops: CDR1 MNHEY, CDR2 SVGEGT. V lost 6 bases to trimming and J lost 2 bases, with 14 bases between them. The CDR3 loop reads CASSSQGGGNQPQHF. The CDR3 DNA reads TGTGCCAGCAGCTCGCAGGGTGGCGGCAATCAGCCCCAGCATTTT.

The chain employs TRBV7-8 and TRBJ2-2; 9 nucleotides match TRBD2. The CDR3 consists of 17 residues. Germline V lookup: CDR1 SGHVS, CDR2 FQNEAQ. J lost 2 bases, V lost 0 bases, and 4 bases had no gene match. In DNA, the CDR3 is TGTGCCAGCAGCTTAGCGCGGGGGGGGACCAACACCGGGGAGCTGTTTTTT. Amino acids: CASSLARGGTNTGELFF.

The chain has TRBV27 and TRBJ2-7, with D tentatively TRBD1 (6 bases). CDR1 and CDR2 from the germline V gene are MNHEY and SMNVEV (reference sequence). There are 13 residues in the CDR3. With 2 bases removed from V and 2 bases from J, the gap between germline ends came to 7 bases. CDR3 in amino acids: CASSLQGPYEQYF. The CDR3 DNA follows: TGTGCCAGCAGTTTACAGGGGCCCTACGAGCAGTACTTC.

V is TRBV18 and J is TRBJ1-6, with 7 bases matching TRBD1. Per the germline V gene, CDR1 is KGHSH and CDR2 is LQKENI. This CDR3 is built from 16 residues. V dropped 3 bases and J dropped 5; count of bases not matched to a gene: 7. CDR3 coding DNA: TGTGCCAGCTCACCTCCGGGACAGTGGCATAATTCACCCCTCCACTTT. Translating it yields CASSPPGQWHNSPLHF.

This rearrangement joins TRBV5-4 to TRBJ1-6; 9 nucleotides align to TRBD1. Germline V lookup: CDR1 SGHNT, CDR2 YYREEE (reference sequence). The CDR3 length is 15 residues. V shed 3 bases, J shed 7 bases, and the junction held 5 bases outside the gene matches. CDR3 in amino acids: CASSSQGASNSPLHF. Written as DNA, the CDR3 is TGTGCCAGCAGCTCACAGGGGGCGTCGAATTCACCCCTCCACTTT.

The chain combines TRBV5-1 with TRBJ2-3; D may be TRBD1 (5 bases). The CDR3 consists of 14 residues. V was shortened by 4 bases and J by 2 bases, with 11 bases between the two germline ends. The V gene's germline CDR1 is SGHRS and CDR2 YFSETQ. CDR3 nucleotides: TGCGCCAGCAGCCCGATGGACACCACAGATACGCAGTATTTT. Its protein product is CASSPMDTTDTQYF. Full variable domain (remainder filled in from reference TRBV5-1 and TRBJ2-3): KAGVTQTPRYLIKTRGQQVTLSCSPISGHRSVSWYQQTPGQGLQFLFEYFSETQRNKGNFPGRFSGRQFSNSRSEMNVSTLELGDSALYLCASSPMDTTDTQYFGPGTRLTVL.

This clone appeared once. This chain joins TRBV4-2 and TRBJ2-3; a possible D gene is TRBD2 (6 bases). Per the germline V gene, CDR1 is LGHNA and CDR2 is YNFKEQ. The V end was cut by 4 bases, the J end by 2 bases, with 13 bases between. There are 15 residues in the CDR3. The CDR3 DNA follows: TGTGCCAGCAGCCGAGGCGGGGAAACCACAGATACGCAGTATTTT. This gives the protein CASSRGGETTDTQYF.

This clone was seen only a few times. The chain carries TRBV6-5 and TRBJ1-5; possible D gene TRBD1, 6 bases. The V end was cut by 8 bases, the J end by 3 bases, with 8 bases between. Germline CDR1 is MNHEY and CDR2 is SVGAGI. The CDR3 spans 12 residues. The CDR3 here is CASWDTNQPQHF. The CDR3 nucleotides read TGTGCCAGCTGGGACACCAATCAGCCCCAGCATTTT.

The chain carries TRBV4-3 and TRBJ1-1; no firm D call. Trimming left V 6 bases short and J 7 bases short, with 15 bases between. CDR1 is LGHNA and CDR2 is YSLEER in the germline V gene. CDR3 size: 13 residues. The CDR3, as DNA: TGCGCCAGCAGAGAAGTCGGGGTTAGTGAAGCTTTCTTT. Translated: CASREVGVSEAFF.

The chain recombines TRBV6-5 with TRBJ2-7; tentatively, D is TRBD2 (6 bases). The CDR3 totals 15 residues. The germline V gene has CDR1 MNHEY and CDR2 SVGAGI. Deletions cut 6 bases from V and 0 bases from J, with 15 bases between. The CDR3 sequence: CASSPRAGSSYEQYF. For the CDR3, the DNA is TGTGCCAGCAGCCCCCGGGCGGGGAGCTCCTACGAGCAGTACTTC.

The gene calls are TRBV7-9 and TRBJ1-2; D gene unclear. The V gene lost 5 bases and the J gene lost 1 base, with 8 bases spanning the gap. Germline CDR1 and CDR2: SEHNR and FQNEAQ (reference sequence). This CDR3 comprises 13 residues. CDR3 amino acids: CASSLPLNYGYTF. The CDR3 DNA reads as TGTGCCAGCAGCCTTCCTCTTAACTATGGCTACACCTTC. The whole variable domain, filled in from reference TRBV7-9 and TRBJ1-2, reads DTGVSQNPRHKITKRGQNVTFRCDPISEHNRLYWYRQTLGQGPEFLTYFQNEAQLEKSRLLSDRFSAERPKGSFSTLEIQRTEQGDSAMYLCASSLPLNYGYTFGSGTRLTVV.

The chain recombines TRBV29-1 with TRBJ1-1; D uncertain. V dropped 4 bases and J dropped 6 bases, with 21 bases sitting between them. Germline values: CDR1 SQVTM, CDR2 ANQGSEA. The CDR3 is made up of 15 amino acids. The CDR3 is CSVAGVFHRRAEAFF. CDR3 sequence (DNA): TGCAGCGTTGCCGGGGTCTTCCACAGAAGGGCTGAAGCTTTCTTT.